The rows below give T cell receptor beta chains drawn from one sample of a study of shared clonotypes between healthy human individuals. The assay was immunoSEQ multiplex PCR, and TCRdb's table has in-frame clones only and misses some. The sample yields around 600,000 clones, 85% to 95% seen once. Material for sequencing was naive CD8+ T cells sorted from blood. The receptors stem from a woman in her 30s in good health. Each CDR3 is given with its conserved first and last residue. Each record gives: V gene, D gene, J gene, clone size, CDR3 DNA, CDR3 protein. A D gene is named only where the DNA matches it firmly. Expanded clones get a size class; other rows say once, few or many, or leave the size out.

>TRBV25-1|-|TRBJ1-5|-
TGTGCCAGCAGTTTAGACTTCGGTCAGCCCCAGCATTTT
CASSLDFGQPQHF
>TRBV28|TRBD2|TRBJ2-7|-
TGTGCCAGCAGTTCCCCGGCTAGCGGGAAACCCCGAACCCCCTACGAGCAGTACTTC
CASSSPASGKPRTPYEQYF
>TRBV30|TRBD2|TRBJ2-7|-
TGTGCCTGGAGTGTTGGACTAGCGGGGCCCCACTACGAGCAGTACTTC
CAWSVGLAGPHYEQYF
>TRBV27|-|TRBJ1-5|-
TGTGCCAGCAGTTCAGACGGGACGGACAATCAGCCCCAGCATTTT
CASSSDGTDNQPQHF
>TRBV28|-|TRBJ1-3|-
TGTGCCAGCAGTTACAAGAGCTCTGGAAACACCATATATTTT
CASSYKSSGNTIYF
>TRBV6-1|-|TRBJ2-2|-
TGTGCCAGCCTAGAGCTGAACACCGGGGAGCTGGTTTTT
CASLELNTGELVF
>TRBV10-2|-|TRBJ1-1|-
TGCGCCAGCCGCCATGGGATGGGAGTCTTGCTTGAAGCTTTCTTT
CASRHGMGVLLEAFF
>TRBV5-1|-|TRBJ1-2|-
TGCGCCAGCAGCGAGACGGGAAATGGCTACACCTTC
CASSETGNGYTF
>TRBV19|-|TRBJ2-7|-
TGTGCCAGTAGTATAAGGCCCAGCGATACCCTCTCTCGTACCCACTACGAGCAGTACTTC
CASSIRPSDTLSRTHYEQYF
>TRBV30|TRBD1|TRBJ1-1|few
TGTGCCTGGAGTGCAACAGGGGATACTGAAGCTTTCTTT
CAWSATGDTEAFF
>TRBV27|-|TRBJ1-2|-
TGTGCCAGCCCCAAGGGTCACTATGGCTACACCTTC
CASPKGHYGYTF
>TRBV11-2|-|TRBJ2-2|-
TGTGCCAGCAGCTTCCTGGGTGGGGGATACACCGGGGAGCTGTTTTTT
CASSFLGGGYTGELFF
>TRBV2|-|TRBJ2-5|-
TGTGCCAGCAACCAAGAGACCCAGTACTTC
CASNQETQYF
>TRBV19|-|TRBJ1-1|-
TGTGCCAGTAGCCACCAGGACACTGAAGCTTTCTTT
CASSHQDTEAFF
>TRBV2|-|TRBJ1-2|-
TGTGCCAGCTATGTCGGAGTCTATGGCTACACCTTC
CASYVGVYGYTF
>TRBV5-4|-|TRBJ2-3|-
TGTGCCAGCAGCCAGGCTTGGGGCACAGATACGCAGTATTTT
CASSQAWGTDTQYF
>TRBV7-9|TRBD1|TRBJ2-2|-
TGTGCCAGCAGCCGAACCCCGGGACAGGGGATAGAGGAGCTGTTTTTT
CASSRTPGQGIEELFF
>TRBV6-1|-|TRBJ2-7|-
TGTGCCAGCAGTGAAGTCTTGGGCGAGCAGTACTTC
CASSEVLGEQYF
>TRBV5-4|-|TRBJ2-6|once
TGTGCCAGCAGCTTGGTTATTCGGGCGACTGGGGCCAACGTCCTGACTTTC
CASSLVIRATGANVLTF
>TRBV2|-|TRBJ2-7|-
TGTGCCATCTTGCAGGGCTCCTACGAGCAGTACTTC
CAILQGSYEQYF
>TRBV29-1|-|TRBJ2-2|-
TGCAGCGTTGTTTTGGGGGGACAGCCGAACACCGGGGAGCTGTTTTTT
CSVVLGGQPNTGELFF
>TRBV2|-|TRBJ1-5|few
TGTGCCAGCAGTGAAGCGGCCTCGTCCAATCAGCCCCAGCATTTT
CASSEAASSNQPQHF
>TRBV6-7|TRBD2|TRBJ2-7|-
TGTGCCAGCAGTTACGCGGAGACTAGCGGGAGCGAGAAAGAGCAGTACTTC
CASSYAETSGSEKEQYF
>TRBV4-1|-|TRBJ2-7|-
TGCGCCAGCAGCGCTAGGTTAGGACAAGCCTACGAGCAGTACTTC
CASSARLGQAYEQYF
>TRBV5-1|-|TRBJ2-1|-
TGCGCCAGCAGCCAGAAATCTGGCGCCTACAATGAGCAGTTCTTC
CASSQKSGAYNEQFF
>TRBV7-7|-|TRBJ1-1|-
TGTGCCAGCAGCTTTTCTGTCTGGACTGAAGCTTTCTTT
CASSFSVWTEAFF
>TRBV11-2|-|TRBJ2-7|-
TGTGCCAGCAGCTTAACCGGGCACGAGCAGTACTTC
CASSLTGHEQYF
>TRBV9|TRBD2|TRBJ2-3|once
TGTGCCAGCAGCGTAGGTAGTAGCGGGGGAGATACGCAGTATTTT
CASSVGSSGGDTQYF
>TRBV27|-|TRBJ2-1|-
TGTGCCAGCAGTTCGCCTGGCCCTCTATACAATGAGCAGTTCTTC
CASSSPGPLYNEQFF
>TRBV5-1|-|TRBJ2-2|-
TGCGCCAGCAGCTTGGCGGGTAGCGGAGTGATCGGTATCACCGGGGAGCTGTTTTTT
CASSLAGSGVIGITGELFF
>TRBV19|-|TRBJ2-2|few
TGTGCCAGTAATCATGGGGGGGAGCTGTTTTTT
CASNHGGELFF
>TRBV28|-|TRBJ2-7|-
TGTGCCAGCAGTTTGCGCACCTCTTACGAGCAGTACTTC
CASSLRTSYEQYF
>TRBV5-6|TRBD1|TRBJ2-7|-
TGTGCCAGCAGCAGGGACAGGGGCTACGAGCAGTACTTC
CASSRDRGYEQYF
>TRBV5-6|TRBD2|TRBJ2-7|-
TGTGCCAGCAGCTTGGGGACTAGCGGGAGGAGTGAGCAGTACTTC
CASSLGTSGRSEQYF
>TRBV11-2|TRBD2|TRBJ2-1|-
TGTGCCAGCAGAGGGGCGGGCGGGAGTCCCTACAATGAGCAGTTCTTC
CASRGAGGSPYNEQFF
>TRBV7-3|TRBD1|TRBJ2-3|once
TGTGCCAGCAGCGACAGGGCTATCGCTACAGATACGCAGTATTTT
CASSDRAIATDTQYF
>TRBV7-9|-|TRBJ2-1|-
TGTGCCAGCAGCCACTCATATAAGGCCTACAATGAGCAGTTCTTC
CASSHSYKAYNEQFF
>TRBV5-4|-|TRBJ2-1|-
TGTGCCAGCAGCCCGGTGAGCGTCTCCTACAATGAGCAGTTCTTC
CASSPVSVSYNEQFF
>TRBV5-5|TRBD2|TRBJ2-7|-
TGTGCCAGCAGCTTGGCCGGCGGGGGAATCTACGAGCAGTACTTC
CASSLAGGGIYEQYF
>TRBV9|-|TRBJ2-2|-
TGTGCCAGCAGCCTTAACACCGGGGAGCTGTTTTTT
CASSLNTGELFF
>TRBV13|-|TRBJ2-5|-
TGTGCCAGCAGCTTAGCTTCTAGTAAAGAGACCCAGTACTTC
CASSLASSKETQYF
>TRBV7-7|TRBD2|TRBJ2-7|-
TGTGCCAGCAGCCTCGGGGCCTCTAGCGGGAGGACTGAGCAGTACTTC
CASSLGASSGRTEQYF
>TRBV9|TRBD2|TRBJ2-7|-
TGTGCCAGCAGCGCGGGAGGATCCCCCTACGAGCAGTACTTC
CASSAGGSPYEQYF
>TRBV6-1|TRBD2|TRBJ2-7|-
TGTGCCAGCAGTGTGTCGGGAGGGCTCGAGCAGTACTTC
CASSVSGGLEQYF
>TRBV28|TRBD2|TRBJ2-1|-
TGTGCCAGCAGTTTCTTGCCTAGCGGGAGTGATGAGCAGTTCTTC
CASSFLPSGSDEQFF
>TRBV4-1|-|TRBJ2-1|-
TGCGCCAGCAGCCAAGATTTCGTAGGTGGGGAGTTCTTC
CASSQDFVGGEFF
>TRBV7-9|TRBD2|TRBJ2-1|once
TGTGCCAGCAGTACGGGAGGGCCAAATGAGCAGTTCTTC
CASSTGGPNEQFF
>TRBV18|TRBD1|TRBJ1-1|-
TGTGCCAGCTCACCAGGGTCGCAGGGGACAGCTGAAGCTTTCTTT
CASSPGSQGTAEAFF
>TRBV27|TRBD2|TRBJ2-3|-
TGTGCCAGCAGTTCAGCGATGACTAGCGGGAGCACAGATACGCAGTATTTT
CASSSAMTSGSTDTQYF
>TRBV4-1|TRBD1|TRBJ2-7|-
TGCGCCAGCAGCCAGACAGGGGGCGACGAGCAGTACTTC
CASSQTGGDEQYF
>TRBV13|-|TRBJ1-1|-
TGTGCCAGCAGCCGAGGTGCGAACACTGAAGCTTTCTTT
CASSRGANTEAFF
>TRBV5-4|-|TRBJ1-1|-
TGTGCCAGCAGCGATGGACGGGATGAAGCTTTCTTT
CASSDGRDEAFF
>TRBV7-9|-|TRBJ2-7|-
TGTGCCAGCAGCTTGGGGAGCGGGTTGGCCTCCGAGCAGTACTTC
CASSLGSGLASEQYF
>TRBV30|-|TRBJ2-7|-
TGTGCCTGGAGTTCTAACCGGTTCTACGAGCAGTACTTC
CAWSSNRFYEQYF
>TRBV27|-|TRBJ2-1|-
TGTGCCAGCGGGAGCCTCAATGAGCAGTTCTTC
CASGSLNEQFF
>TRBV4-1|TRBD2|TRBJ2-4|-
TGCGCCAGCAGCCAAGAATATGCTAGCGGGAGTATAGGGAACATTCAGTACTTC
CASSQEYASGSIGNIQYF
>TRBV5-1|TRBD2|TRBJ2-1|-
TGCGCCAGCAGCTCCCAAGACTTCCCCCGCGTGGGACTAGCGGGAGGGTGGGACAATGAGCAGTTCTTC
CASSSQDFPRVGLAGGWDNEQFF
>TRBV6-6|-|TRBJ1-3|-
TGTGCCAGCAGTTCCCGGGGCCCTGGAAACACCATATATTTT
CASSSRGPGNTIYF